The following is a T cell receptor (beta chain) sequence with its context. In its sample, this clone was seen a few times. Its antigen remains undetermined. Mismatch with germline at one junction end may stem from a read error. This specimen comes from a study of sequential checkpoint blockade in melanoma (dated by TCRdb to about 2019). Background on the whole study: Patients were assigned by 1:1 randomization to either first-line nivolumab followed by ipilimumab (arm A) or ipilimumab followed by nivolumab (arm B). Maintenance nivolumab came after each of the two trial sequences. TCRbeta immunosequencing was performed on DNA from 75 to 95 pretreatment melanoma tumor samples. About 20 patients had matched tumor biopsies taken before treatment and at week 13, after single-agent nivolumab (arm A) or ipilimumab (arm B). The same lesion was the source of approximately 81% of the matched pre- and post-treatment tumor biopsy pairs. The paper as a whole reports these results and caveats: Small sample sizes and reduced statistical power limited the analyses of tumor T-cell fraction within each arm. The model for predicting response that combines TCR metrics with mutation burden needs to be validated in larger, independent patient cohorts. In the nivolumab-first arm (arm A), an association was found between pretreatment tumor TIL clonality and response (P = .04). Tumor T-cell fraction and clonality were found to correlate with PD-L1 staining and CD8+ T-cell counts but not with mutational load. Clinical benefit was about 30 times more likely to be achieved by patients whose tumor T-cell fraction and clonality increased by week 13.

Interpreted using the paper, the treatment or condition label stands for: randomized to nivolumab then ipilimumab (arm A) or the reverse (arm B). No trial patient had received prior DNA-damaging chemotherapy. The samples were obtained from melanoma patients enrolled in CheckMate 064, an open-label, randomized phase II trial testing sequential checkpoint blockade. Genomic DNA from formalin-fixed paraffin-embedded (FFPE) tissue samples served as the input for tumor TCR sequencing. TCRbeta CDR3 regions were immunosequenced from genomic DNA with the immunoSEQ Assay. Prior to high-throughput sequencing, genomic DNA was amplified by bias-controlled multiplex PCR. Per the source publication's procedure: To quantify the absolute abundance of each unique TCRbeta CDR3 region, the sequences were collapsed and filtered. Clonality was defined as 1 minus Pielou's evenness and was calculated using productive rearrangements only. Tumor T-cell fraction was computed by normalizing TCRbeta template counts to usable DNA, estimated from several housekeeping genes. A previously published method was used to identify clones whose frequencies were significantly greater in on-treatment samples than in baseline samples. The source is immuneACCESS, and TCRdb retained only in-frame sequences with V and J called. Part of the clones is not carried over; for the studies checked, unresolved V genes explain less than half of this, and the remainder is unexplained. That table is the source of V, J and clone size, and D and trimming were worked out from the DNA. The sample table holds around 2,900 clones, of which roughly 20% were seen once. Of the sample, 8% to 10% falls within the top ten clones.

The CDR3 covers 14 residues, taking in both the cysteine and the phenylalanine. The only DNA kept is the CDR3, 42 bases in frame from the first base. CDR1 and CDR2 are read off the germline V gene as MNHGY and SAAAGT. The TCR originated in a human donor with melanoma. This specimen consisted of tumor tissue (inferred from file names), obtained from a patient given nivolumab and ipilimumab in sequence. The rearranged chain carries TRBV6-8 and TRBJ2-7; 11 bases in the junction line up with TRBD1. Here is the DNA: TGTGCCATCAGTGGGACAGGGGGACACTACGAGCAGTACTTC. Its protein is CAISGTGGHYEQYF.